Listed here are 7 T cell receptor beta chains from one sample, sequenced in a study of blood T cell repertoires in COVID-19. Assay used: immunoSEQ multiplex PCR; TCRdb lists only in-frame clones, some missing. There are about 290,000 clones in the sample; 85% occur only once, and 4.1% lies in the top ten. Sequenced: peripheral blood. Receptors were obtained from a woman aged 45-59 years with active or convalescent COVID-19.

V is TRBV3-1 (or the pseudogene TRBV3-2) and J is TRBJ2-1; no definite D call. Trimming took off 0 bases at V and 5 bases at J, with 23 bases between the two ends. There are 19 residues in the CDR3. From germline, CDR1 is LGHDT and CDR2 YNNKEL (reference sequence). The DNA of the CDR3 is TGTGCCAGCAGCCAAGAAGGATTGGCGGCCACTCGAGGAAACAATGAGCAGTTCTTC. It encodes CASSQEGLAATRGNNEQFF.

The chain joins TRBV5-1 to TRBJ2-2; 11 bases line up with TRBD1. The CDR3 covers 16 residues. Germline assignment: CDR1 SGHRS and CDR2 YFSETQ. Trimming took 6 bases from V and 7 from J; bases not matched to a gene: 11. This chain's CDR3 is CASTIGQGAFGGELFF. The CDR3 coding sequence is TGCGCCAGCACCATAGGACAGGGGGCGTTTGGCGGGGAGCTGTTTTTT.

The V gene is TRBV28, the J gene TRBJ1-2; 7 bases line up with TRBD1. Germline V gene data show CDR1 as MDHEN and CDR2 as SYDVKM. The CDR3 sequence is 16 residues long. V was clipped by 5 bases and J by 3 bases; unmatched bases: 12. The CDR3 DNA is TGTGCCAGCAGTACAATCCACCGGGACAGATACTATGGCTACACCTTC. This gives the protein CASSTIHRDRYYGYTF.

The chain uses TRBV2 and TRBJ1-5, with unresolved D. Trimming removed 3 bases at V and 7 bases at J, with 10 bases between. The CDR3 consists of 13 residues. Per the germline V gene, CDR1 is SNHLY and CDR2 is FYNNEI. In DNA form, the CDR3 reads TGTGCCAGCAGTGATAACAGCCTACAGCCCCAGCATTTT. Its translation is CASSDNSLQPQHF. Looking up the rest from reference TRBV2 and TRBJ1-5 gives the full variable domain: EPEVTQTPSHQVTQMGQEVILRCVPISNHLYFYWYRQILGQKVEFLVSFYNNEISEKSEIFDDQFSVERPDGSNFTLKIRSTKLEDSAMYFCASSDNSLQPQHFGDGTRLSIL.

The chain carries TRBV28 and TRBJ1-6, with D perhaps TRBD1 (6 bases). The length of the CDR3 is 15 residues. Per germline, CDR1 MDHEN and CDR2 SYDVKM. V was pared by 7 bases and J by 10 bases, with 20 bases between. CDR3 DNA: TGTGCCAGCACCCCCGGGGGGAGGGGACAATCACCCCTCCACTTT. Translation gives CASTPGGRGQSPLHF.

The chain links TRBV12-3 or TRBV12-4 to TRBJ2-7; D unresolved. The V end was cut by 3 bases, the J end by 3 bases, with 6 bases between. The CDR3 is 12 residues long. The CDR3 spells CASSLRLYEQYF. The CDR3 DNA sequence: TGTGCCAGCAGTTTGCGGCTCTACGAGCAGTACTTC.

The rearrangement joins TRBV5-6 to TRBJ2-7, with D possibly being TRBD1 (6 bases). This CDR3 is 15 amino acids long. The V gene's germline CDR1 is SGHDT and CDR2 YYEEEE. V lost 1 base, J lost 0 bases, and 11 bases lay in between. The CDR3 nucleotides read TGTGCCAGCAGCTTGTCCGGGACAAGCTCCTACGAGCAGTACTTC. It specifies CASSLSGTSSYEQYF.